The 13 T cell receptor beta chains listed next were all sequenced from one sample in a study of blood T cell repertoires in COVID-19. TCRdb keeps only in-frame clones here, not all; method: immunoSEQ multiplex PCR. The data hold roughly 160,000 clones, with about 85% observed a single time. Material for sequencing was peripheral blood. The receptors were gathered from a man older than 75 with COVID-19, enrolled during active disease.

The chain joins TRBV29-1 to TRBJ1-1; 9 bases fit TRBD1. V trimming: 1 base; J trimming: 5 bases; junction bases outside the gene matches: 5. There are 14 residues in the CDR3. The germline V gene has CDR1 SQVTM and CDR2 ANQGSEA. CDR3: CSVEGDRVATEAFF. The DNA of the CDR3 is TGCAGCGTTGAAGGGGACAGGGTTGCGACTGAAGCTTTCTTT.

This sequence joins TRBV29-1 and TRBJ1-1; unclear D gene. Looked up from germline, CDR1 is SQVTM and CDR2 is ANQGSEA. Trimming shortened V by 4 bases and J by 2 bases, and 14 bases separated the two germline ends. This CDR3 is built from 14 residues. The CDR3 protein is CSVGSGRGNTEAFF. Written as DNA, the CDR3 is TGCAGCGTTGGATCTGGGCGGGGAAACACTGAAGCTTTCTTT. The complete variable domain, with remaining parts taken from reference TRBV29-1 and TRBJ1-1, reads SAVISQKPSRDICQRGTSLTIQCQVDSQVTMMFWYRQQPGQSLTLIATANQGSEATYESGFVIDKFPISRPNLTFSTLTVSNMSPEDSSIYLCSVGSGRGNTEAFFGQGTRLTVV.

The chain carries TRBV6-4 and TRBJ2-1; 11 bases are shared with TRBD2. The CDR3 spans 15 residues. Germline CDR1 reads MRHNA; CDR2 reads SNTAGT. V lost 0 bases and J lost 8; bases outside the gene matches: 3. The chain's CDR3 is CASSDSPSGGHEQFF. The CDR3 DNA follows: TGTGCCAGCAGTGACTCCCCTAGCGGGGGGCATGAGCAGTTCTTC.

The DNA of the CDR3 is TGTGCCAGCAGCCAAGAGGGGCAGGGATCCACAGATACGCAGTATTTT. This translates into CASSQEGQGSTDTQYF. The J gene is TRBJ2-3, the V gene TRBV3-1 (or the pseudogene TRBV3-2); a possible D gene is TRBD1 (5 bases). Germline-derived CDR1 and CDR2 are LGHDT and YNNKEL (reference sequence). The V end lost 0 bases, the J end lost 2 bases, and 12 bases lay between the germline ends. This CDR3 region has 16 residues.

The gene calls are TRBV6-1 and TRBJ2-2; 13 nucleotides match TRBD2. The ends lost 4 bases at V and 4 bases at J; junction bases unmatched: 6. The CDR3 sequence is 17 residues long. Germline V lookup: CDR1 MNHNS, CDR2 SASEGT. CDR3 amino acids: CASSATSGGPRTGELFF. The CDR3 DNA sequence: TGTGCCAGCAGTGCGACTAGCGGGGGGCCGCGCACCGGGGAGCTGTTTTTT.

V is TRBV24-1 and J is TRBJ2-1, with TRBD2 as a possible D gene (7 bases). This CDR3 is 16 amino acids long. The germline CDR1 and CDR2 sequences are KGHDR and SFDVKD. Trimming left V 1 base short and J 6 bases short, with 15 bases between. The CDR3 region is CATSDFISGGRNEQFF. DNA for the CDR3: TGTGCCACCAGTGATTTTATCTCGGGGGGCCGCAATGAGCAGTTCTTC.

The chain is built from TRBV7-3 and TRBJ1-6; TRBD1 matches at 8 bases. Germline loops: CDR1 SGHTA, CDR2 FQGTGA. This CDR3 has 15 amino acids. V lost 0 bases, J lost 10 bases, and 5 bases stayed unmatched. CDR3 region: CASSLTGQVGSPLHF. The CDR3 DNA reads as TGTGCCAGCAGCTTAACGGGACAGGTTGGCTCACCCCTCCACTTT.

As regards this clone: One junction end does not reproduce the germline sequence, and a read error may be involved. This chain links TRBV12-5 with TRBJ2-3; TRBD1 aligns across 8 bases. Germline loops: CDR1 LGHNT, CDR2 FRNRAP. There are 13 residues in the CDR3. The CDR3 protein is CASGPGGTDTQYF. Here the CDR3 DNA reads TGTGCTAGTGGCCCAGGGGGCACGGATACGCAGTATTTT.

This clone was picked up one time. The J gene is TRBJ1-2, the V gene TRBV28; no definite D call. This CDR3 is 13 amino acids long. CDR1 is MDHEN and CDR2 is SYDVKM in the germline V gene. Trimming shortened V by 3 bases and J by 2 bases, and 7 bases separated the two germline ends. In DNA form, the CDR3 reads TGTGCCAGCAGTTTGCCAGGAAACTATGGCTACACCTTC. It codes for CASSLPGNYGYTF.

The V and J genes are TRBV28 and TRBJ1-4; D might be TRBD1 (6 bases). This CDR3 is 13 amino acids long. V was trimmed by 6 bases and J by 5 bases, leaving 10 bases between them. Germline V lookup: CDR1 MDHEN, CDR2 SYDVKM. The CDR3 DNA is TGTGCCAGCAGATGGGACACAAATGAAAAACTGTTTTTT. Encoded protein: CASRWDTNEKLFF. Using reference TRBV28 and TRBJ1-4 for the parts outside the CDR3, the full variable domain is DVKVTQSSRYLVKRTGEKVFLECVQDMDHENMFWYRQDPGLGLRLIYFSYDVKMKEKGDIPEGYSVSREKKERFSLILESASTNQTSMYLCASRWDTNEKLFFGSGTQLSVL.

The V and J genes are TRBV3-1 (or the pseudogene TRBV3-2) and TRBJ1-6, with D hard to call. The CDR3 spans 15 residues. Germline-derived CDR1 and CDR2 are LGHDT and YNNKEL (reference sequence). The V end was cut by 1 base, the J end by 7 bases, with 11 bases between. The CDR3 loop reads CASSQVSGKNSPLHF. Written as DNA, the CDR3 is TGTGCCAGCAGCCAAGTTTCAGGCAAGAATTCACCCCTCCACTTT.

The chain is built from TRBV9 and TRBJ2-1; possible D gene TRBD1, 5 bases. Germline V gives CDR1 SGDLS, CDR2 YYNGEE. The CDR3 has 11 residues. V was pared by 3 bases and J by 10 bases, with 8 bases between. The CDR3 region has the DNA TGTGCCAGCAGCGGACGACAGGAGCAGTTCTTC. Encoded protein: CASSGRQEQFF.

CDR3 residues: CASSPGLASNEQFF. Written as DNA, the CDR3 is TGTGCCAGCAGCCCAGGACTAGCTTCCAATGAGCAGTTCTTC. This chain joins TRBV11-1 and TRBJ2-1, with 8 bases matching TRBD2. V gave up 5 bases and J gave up 6 bases; unmatched junction bases: 6. The CDR3 has 14 amino acids. In germline, CDR1 is SGHAT, CDR2 FQDESV (reference sequence).